This paragraph covers one T cell receptor (beta chain) sequence. Its antigen is undetermined. The sample comes from a study of T cell responses to AZD1222 COVID-19 vaccine. Overall study: Second-dose groups at about 4 or about 12 weeks were pooled. Study results and limitations: Donors were mostly white British, more females; clonal diversity possibly underestimated. Only 5 or 6 individuals given AZD1222 were seropositive at baseline. The repertoires were collected only after the peak T cell response.

Germline V gene lookup returns CDR1 KGHSH and CDR2 LQKENI. The junction had 1 base not matched to a gene; V was cut back by 3 bases and J by 1 base. The CDR3 sequence is 14 residues long. The assay was immunoSEQ multiplex PCR, and TCRdb's table has in-frame clones only and misses some. The sample lists 100,000 to 150,000 clones; about nine tenths were seen once. The gene calls are TRBV18 and TRBJ1-1, with 8 bases lining up with TRBD1. The input for sequencing was peripheral blood, taken on day 0 of AZD1222 vaccination. The source of this sequence is an adult in good health. The CDR3 DNA follows: TGTGCCAGCTCACCCGGGACAGGGAACACTGAAGCTTTCTTT. Encoded protein: CASSPGTGNTEAFF.